Detailed here is one TCR beta chain. Its antigen remains unknown. Germline V gives CDR1 SNHLY, CDR2 FYNNEI. V lost 6 bases and J 4 bases, leaving 10 bases between the germline ends. The length of the CDR3 is 13 residues. TCRdb's copy holds only in-frame clones and misses some; the assay was immunoSEQ multiplex PCR. The repertoire consists of tens of thousands of clones, with 65% to 80% occurring once and the leading ten covering approximately 6.3%. The source of the sample is a study of T cell responses to AZD1222 COVID-19 vaccine. General observations from the study: The breadth and depth of Spike-specific TCRs increased once two AZD1222 doses had been given.

Sequenced here: peripheral blood, sampled on day 0 of AZD1222 vaccination. The chain links TRBV2 to TRBJ2-1; possible D gene TRBD1, 6 bases. The receptor was derived from an adult in good health. The CDR3 DNA reads TGTGCCAGCAGAGAAACAGGGTACAATGAGCAGTTCTTC. Encoded protein: CASRETGYNEQFF.